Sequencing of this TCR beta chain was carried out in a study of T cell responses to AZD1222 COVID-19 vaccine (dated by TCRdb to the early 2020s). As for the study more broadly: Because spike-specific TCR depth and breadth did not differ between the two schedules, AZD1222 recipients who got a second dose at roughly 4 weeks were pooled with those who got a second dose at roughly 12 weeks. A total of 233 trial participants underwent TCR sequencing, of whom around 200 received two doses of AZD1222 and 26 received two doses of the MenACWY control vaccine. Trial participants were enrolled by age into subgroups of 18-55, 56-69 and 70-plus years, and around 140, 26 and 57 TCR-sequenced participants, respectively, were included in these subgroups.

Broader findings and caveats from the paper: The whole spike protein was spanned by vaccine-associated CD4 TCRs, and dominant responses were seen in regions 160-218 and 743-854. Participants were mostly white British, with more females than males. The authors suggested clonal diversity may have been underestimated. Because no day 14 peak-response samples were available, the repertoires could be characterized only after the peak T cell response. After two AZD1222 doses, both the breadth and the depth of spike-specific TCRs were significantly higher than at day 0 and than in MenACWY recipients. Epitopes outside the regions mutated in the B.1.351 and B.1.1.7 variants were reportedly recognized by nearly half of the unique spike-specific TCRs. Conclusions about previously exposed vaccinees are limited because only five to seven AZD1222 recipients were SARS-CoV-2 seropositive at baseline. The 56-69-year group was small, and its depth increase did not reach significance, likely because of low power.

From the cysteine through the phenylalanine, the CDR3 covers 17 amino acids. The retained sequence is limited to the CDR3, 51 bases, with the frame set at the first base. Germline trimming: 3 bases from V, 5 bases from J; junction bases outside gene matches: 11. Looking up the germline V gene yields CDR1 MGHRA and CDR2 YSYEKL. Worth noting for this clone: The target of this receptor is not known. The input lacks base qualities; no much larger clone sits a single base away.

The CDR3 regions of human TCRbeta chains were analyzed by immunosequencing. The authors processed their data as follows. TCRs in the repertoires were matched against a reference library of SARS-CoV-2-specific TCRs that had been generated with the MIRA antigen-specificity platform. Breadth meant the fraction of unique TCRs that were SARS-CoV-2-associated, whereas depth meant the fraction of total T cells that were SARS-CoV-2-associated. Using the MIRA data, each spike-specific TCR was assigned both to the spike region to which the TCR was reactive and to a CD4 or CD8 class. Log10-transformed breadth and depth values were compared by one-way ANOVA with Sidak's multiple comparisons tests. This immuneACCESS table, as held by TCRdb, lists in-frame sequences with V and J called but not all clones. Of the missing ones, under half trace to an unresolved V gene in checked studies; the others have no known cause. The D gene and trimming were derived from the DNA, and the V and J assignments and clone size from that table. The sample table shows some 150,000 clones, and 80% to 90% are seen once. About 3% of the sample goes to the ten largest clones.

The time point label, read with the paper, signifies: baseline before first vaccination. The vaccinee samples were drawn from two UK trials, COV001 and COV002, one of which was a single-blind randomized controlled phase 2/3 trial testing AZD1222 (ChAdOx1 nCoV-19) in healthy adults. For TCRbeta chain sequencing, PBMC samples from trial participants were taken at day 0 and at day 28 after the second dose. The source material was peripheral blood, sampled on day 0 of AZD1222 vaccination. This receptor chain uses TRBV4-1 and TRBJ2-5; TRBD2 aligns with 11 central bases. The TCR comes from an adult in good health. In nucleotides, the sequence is TGCGCCAGCAGCCAGGGGGTACTAGCGGGGGCGAGGGAGACCCAGTACTTC. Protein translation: CASSQGVLAGARETQYF.